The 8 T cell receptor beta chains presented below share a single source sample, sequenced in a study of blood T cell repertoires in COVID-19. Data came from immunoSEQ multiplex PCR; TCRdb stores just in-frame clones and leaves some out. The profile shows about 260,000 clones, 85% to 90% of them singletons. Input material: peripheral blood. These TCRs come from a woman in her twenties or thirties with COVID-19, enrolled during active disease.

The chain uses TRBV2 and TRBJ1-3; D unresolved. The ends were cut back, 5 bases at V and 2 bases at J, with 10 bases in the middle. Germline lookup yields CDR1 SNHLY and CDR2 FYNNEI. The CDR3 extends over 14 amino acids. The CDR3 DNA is TGTGCCAGCAGTATAGAGGTTCCTGGAAACACCATATATTTT. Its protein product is CASSIEVPGNTIYF.

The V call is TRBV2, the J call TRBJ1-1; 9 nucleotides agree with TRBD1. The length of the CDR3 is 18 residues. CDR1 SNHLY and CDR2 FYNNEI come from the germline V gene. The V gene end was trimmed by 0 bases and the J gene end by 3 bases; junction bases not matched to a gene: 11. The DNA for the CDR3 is TGTGCCAGCAGTGAAGCGAAGTGGACAGGGGAGGGGTACACTGAAGCTTTCTTT. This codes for CASSEAKWTGEGYTEAFF. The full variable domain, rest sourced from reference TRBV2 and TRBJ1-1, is EPEVTQTPSHQVTQMGQEVILRCVPISNHLYFYWYRQILGQKVEFLVSFYNNEISEKSEIFDDQFSVERPDGSNFTLKIRSTKLEDSAMYFCASSEAKWTGEGYTEAFFGQGTRLTVV.

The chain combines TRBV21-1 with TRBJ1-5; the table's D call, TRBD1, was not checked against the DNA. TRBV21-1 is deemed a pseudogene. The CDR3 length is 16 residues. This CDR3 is CASSQAKDRAGEPQHF. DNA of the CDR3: TGTGCCAGCAGCCAAGCGAAGGACAGGGCGGGGGAGCCCCAGCATTTT.

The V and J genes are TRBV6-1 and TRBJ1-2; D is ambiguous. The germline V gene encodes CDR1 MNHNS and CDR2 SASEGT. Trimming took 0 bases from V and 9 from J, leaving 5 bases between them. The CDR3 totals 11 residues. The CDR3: CASSEAERYTF. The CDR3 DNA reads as TGTGCCAGCAGTGAAGCTGAGCGCTACACCTTC.

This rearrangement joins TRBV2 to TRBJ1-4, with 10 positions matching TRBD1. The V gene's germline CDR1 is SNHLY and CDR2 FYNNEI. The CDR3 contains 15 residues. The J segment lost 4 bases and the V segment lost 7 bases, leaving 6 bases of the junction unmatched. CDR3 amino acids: CASKGDRGYNEKLFF. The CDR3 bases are TGTGCCAGCAAGGGGGACAGGGGTTATAATGAAAAACTGTTTTTT.

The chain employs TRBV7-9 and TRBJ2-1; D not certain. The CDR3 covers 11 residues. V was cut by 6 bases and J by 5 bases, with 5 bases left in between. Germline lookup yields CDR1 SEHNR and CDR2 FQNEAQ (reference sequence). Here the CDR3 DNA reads TGTGCCAGCAGGTCCAACAATGAGCAGTTCTTC. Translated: CASRSNNEQFF.

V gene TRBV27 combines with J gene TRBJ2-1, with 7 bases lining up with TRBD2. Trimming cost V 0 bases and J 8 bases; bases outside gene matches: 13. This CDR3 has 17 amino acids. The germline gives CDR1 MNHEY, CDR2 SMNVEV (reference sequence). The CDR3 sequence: CASSLSGRREFSHEQFF. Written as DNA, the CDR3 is TGTGCCAGCAGTTTATCGGGGCGGCGGGAGTTTAGCCATGAGCAGTTCTTC.

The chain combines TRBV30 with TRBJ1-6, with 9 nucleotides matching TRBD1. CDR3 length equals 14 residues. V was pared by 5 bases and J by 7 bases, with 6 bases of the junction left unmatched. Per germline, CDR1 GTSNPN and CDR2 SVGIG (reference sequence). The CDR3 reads CAWSGTGRNSPLHF. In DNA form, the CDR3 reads TGTGCCTGGTCCGGGACAGGGAGAAATTCACCCCTCCACTTT. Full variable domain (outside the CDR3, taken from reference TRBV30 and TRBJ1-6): SQTIHQWPATLVQPVGSPLSLECTVEGTSNPNLYWYRQAAGRGLQLLFYSVGIGQISSEVPQNLSASRPQDRQFILSSKKLLLSDSGFYLCAWSGTGRNSPLHFGNGTRLTVT.